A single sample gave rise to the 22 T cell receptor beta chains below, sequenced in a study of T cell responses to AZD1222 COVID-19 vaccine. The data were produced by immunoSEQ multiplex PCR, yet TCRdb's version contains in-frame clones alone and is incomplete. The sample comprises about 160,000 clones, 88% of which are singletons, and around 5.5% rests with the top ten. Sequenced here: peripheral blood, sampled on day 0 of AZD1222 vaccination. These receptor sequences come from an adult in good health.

CDR3 protein: CAWSARQEREAFF. CDR3 DNA sequence: TGTGCCTGGAGTGCCCGACAGGAACGTGAAGCTTTCTTT. The genes are TRBV30 and TRBJ1-1, with TRBD1 as a possible D gene (6 bases). The CDR3 length is 13 residues. Germline CDR1 GTSNPN, CDR2 SVGIG (reference sequence). V gave up 1 base and J gave up 7 bases, with 13 bases separating them.

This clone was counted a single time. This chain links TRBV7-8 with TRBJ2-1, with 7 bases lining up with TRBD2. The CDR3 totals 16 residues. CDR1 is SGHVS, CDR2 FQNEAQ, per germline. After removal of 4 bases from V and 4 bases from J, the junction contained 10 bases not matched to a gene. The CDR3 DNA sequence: TGTGCCAGCAGCTCGGGGCAGTCTAGCGGTTACAATGAGCAGTTCTTC. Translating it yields CASSSGQSSGYNEQFF.

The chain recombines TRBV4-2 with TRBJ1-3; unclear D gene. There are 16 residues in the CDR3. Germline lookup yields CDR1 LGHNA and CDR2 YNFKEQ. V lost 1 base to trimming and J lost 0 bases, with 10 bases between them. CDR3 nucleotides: TGTGCCAGCAGCCAAGCCTCACAGAGCTCTGGAAACACCATATATTTT. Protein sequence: CASSQASQSSGNTIYF.

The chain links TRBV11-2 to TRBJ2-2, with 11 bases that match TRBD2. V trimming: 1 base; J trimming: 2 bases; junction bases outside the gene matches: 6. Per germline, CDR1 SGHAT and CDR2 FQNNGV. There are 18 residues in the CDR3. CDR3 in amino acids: CASSLVLAGGGNTGELFF. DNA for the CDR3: TGTGCCAGCAGCTTAGTGCTAGCGGGGGGCGGTAACACCGGGGAGCTGTTTTTT.

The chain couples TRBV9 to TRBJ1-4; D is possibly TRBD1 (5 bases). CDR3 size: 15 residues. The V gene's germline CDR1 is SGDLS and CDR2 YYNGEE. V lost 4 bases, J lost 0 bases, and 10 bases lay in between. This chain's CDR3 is CASSPSTATNEKLFF. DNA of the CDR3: TGTGCCAGCAGCCCCTCGACAGCAACTAATGAAAAACTGTTTTTT.

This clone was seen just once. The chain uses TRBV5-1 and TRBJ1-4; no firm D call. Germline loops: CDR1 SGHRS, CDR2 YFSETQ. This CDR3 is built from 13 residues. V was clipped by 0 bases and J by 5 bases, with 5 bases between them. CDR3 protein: CASSLAQNEKLFF. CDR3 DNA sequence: TGCGCCAGCAGCTTGGCACAGAATGAAAAACTGTTTTTT.

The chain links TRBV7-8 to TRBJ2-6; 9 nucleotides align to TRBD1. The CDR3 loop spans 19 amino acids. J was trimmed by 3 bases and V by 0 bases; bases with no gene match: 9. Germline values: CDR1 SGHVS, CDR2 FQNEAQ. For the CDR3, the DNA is TGTGCCAGCAGCTTAGCGTCACAGGGGGCGAAGAATGGGGCCAACGTCCTGACTTTC. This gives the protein CASSLASQGAKNGANVLTF.

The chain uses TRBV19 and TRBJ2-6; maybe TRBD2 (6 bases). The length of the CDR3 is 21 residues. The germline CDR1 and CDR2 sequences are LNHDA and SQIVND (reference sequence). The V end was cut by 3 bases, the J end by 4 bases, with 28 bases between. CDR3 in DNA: TGTGCCAGTAGTATCAAGGGCCTTCGGGGACTCCCTAGGTCCGGGGCCAACGTCCTGACTTTC. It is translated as CASSIKGLRGLPRSGANVLTF.

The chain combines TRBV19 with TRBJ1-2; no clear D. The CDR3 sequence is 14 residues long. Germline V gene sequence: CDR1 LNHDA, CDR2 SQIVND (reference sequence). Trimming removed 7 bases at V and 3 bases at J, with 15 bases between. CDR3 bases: TGTGCCAGTAACCTATTTATGAGAGACTATGGCTACACCTTC. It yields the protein CASNLFMRDYGYTF.

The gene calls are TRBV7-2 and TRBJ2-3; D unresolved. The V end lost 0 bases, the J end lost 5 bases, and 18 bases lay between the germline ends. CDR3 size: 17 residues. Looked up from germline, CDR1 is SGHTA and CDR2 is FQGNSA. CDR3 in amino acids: CASSLAVGRSWGDTQYF. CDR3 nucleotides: TGTGCCAGCAGCTTAGCGGTGGGCAGATCTTGGGGAGATACGCAGTATTTT. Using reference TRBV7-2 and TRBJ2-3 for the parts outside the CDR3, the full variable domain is GAGVSQSPSNKVTEKGKDVELRCDPISGHTALYWYRQSLGQGLEFLIYFQGNSAPDKSGLPSDRFSAERTGGSVSTLTIQRTQQEDSAVYLCASSLAVGRSWGDTQYFGPGTRLTVL.

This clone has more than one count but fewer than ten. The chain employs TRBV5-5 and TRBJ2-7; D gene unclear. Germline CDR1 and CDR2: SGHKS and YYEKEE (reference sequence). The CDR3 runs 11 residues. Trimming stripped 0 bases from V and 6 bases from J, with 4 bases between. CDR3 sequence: CASSLAREQYF. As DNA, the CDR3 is TGTGCCAGCAGCTTGGCTCGCGAGCAGTACTTC.

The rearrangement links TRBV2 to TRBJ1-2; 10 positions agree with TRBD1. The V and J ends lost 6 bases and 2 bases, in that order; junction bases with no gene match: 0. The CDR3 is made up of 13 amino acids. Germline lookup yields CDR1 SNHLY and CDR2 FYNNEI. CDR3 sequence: CASRGQGNYGYTF. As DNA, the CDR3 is TGTGCCAGCAGGGGACAGGGGAACTATGGCTACACCTTC.

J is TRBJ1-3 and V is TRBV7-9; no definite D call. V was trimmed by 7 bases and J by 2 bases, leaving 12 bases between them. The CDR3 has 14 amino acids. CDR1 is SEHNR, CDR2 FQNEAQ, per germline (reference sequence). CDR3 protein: CASIPGRTGNTIYF. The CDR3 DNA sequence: TGTGCCAGCATTCCCGGGAGAACTGGAAACACCATATATTTT.

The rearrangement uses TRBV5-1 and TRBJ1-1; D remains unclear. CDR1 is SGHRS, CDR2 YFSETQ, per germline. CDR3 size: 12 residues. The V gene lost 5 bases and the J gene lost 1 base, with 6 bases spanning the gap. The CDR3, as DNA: TGCGCCAGCAGGGTAGCGAACACTGAAGCTTTCTTT. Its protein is CASRVANTEAFF.

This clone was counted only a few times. The CDR3: CASSAGGSTDTQYF. CDR3 in DNA: TGTGCCAGCAGTGCCGGTGGGAGCACAGATACGCAGTATTTT. The gene calls are TRBV6-4 and TRBJ2-3; D is ambiguous. V gave up 4 bases and J gave up 0 bases, with 8 bases separating them. The CDR3 sequence is 14 residues long. CDR1 and CDR2 (germline): MRHNA, SNTAGT.

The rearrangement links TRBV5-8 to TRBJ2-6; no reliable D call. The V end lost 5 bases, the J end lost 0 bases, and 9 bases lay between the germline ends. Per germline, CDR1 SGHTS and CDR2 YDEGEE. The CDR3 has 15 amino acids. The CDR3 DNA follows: TGTGCCAGCAGGCCCCGTAGCTCTGGGGCCAACGTCCTGACTTTC. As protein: CASRPRSSGANVLTF.

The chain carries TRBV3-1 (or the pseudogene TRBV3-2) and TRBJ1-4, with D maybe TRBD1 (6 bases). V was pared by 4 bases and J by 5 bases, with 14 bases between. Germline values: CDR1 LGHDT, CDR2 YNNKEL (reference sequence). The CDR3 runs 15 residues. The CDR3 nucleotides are TGTGCCAGCAGCCGTGCAGGGGCCGACAATGAAAAACTGTTTTTT. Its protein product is CASSRAGADNEKLFF.

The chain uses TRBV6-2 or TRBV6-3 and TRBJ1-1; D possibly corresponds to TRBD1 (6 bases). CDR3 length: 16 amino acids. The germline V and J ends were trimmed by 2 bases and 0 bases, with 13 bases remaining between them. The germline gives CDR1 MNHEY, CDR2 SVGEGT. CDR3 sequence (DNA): TGTGCCAGCAGTTACCCCGGAGGACAGCTGAACACTGAAGCTTTCTTT. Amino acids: CASSYPGGQLNTEAFF.

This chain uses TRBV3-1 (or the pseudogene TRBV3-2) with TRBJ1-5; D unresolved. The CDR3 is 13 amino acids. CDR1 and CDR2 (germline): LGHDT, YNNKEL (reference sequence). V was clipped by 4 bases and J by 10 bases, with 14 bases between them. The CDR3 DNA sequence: TGTGCCAGCAGCCCGGACGGAGGGCAACCCCAGCATTTT. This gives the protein CASSPDGGQPQHF.

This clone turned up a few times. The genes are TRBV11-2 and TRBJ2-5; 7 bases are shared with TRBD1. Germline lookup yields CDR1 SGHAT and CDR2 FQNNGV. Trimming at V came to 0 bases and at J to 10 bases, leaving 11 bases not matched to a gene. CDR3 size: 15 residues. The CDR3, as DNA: TGTGCCAGCAGCTTAGACCAGGGGACAGAAGGCAACCAGTACTTC. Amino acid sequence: CASSLDQGTEGNQYF.

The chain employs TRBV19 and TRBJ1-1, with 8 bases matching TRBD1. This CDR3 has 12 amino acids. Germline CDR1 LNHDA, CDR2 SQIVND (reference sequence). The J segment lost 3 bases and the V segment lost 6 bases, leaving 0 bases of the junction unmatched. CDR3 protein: CASRTGDTEAFF. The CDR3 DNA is TGTGCCAGTAGGACAGGGGACACTGAAGCTTTCTTT.

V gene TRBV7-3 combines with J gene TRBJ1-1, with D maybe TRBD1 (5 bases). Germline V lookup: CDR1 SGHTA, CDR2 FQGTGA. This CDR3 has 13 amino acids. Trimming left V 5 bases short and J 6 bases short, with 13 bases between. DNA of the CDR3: TGTGCCAGCAGCCCGGTTGGGGGGGCTGAAGCTTTCTTT. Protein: CASSPVGGAEAFF.